The 32 T cell receptor beta chains below come from one sample, sequenced in a study of Graves' ophthalmopathy and Graves' hyperthyroidism. Using RNA transcripts, the TCR beta CDR3 regions were amplified. Following a first-round RT-PCR that used HTBI primers, a second-round multiplex PCR was carried out. TCRdb called the multiplex PCR reads again in MiXCR, with one record for every CDR3 protein. The table lists about 660,000 distinct CDR3 sequences, just over 40% of them singletons. The sequencing input was peripheral blood. These receptors were taken from an adult man with Graves' ophthalmopathy.

The sample holds many counts of this clonotype. J is TRBJ2-7 and V is TRBV2; TRBD1 agrees at 9 bases. The CDR3 is 16 amino acids. The V gene's germline CDR1 is SNHLY and CDR2 FYNNEI. J gave up 2 bases and V 3 bases, and 8 bases lay outside the gene matches. DNA for the CDR3: TGTGCCAGCAGTGACAACCGGGACAGGGTGGCCTACGAGCAGTACTTC. This encodes CASSDNRDRVAYEQYF.

This chain uses TRBV12-3 or TRBV12-4 with TRBJ1-5; D unresolved. This CDR3 is built from 17 residues. Trimming pared 2 bases from V and 3 bases from J, leaving 17 bases between. CDR3 in DNA: TGTGCCAGCAGTTTAAGGAGTGGGCCAGGCCCCAATCAGCCCCAGCATTTT. Its translation: CASSLRSGPGPNQPQHF.

The chain recombines TRBV7-9 with TRBJ1-4; D is undetermined. V was trimmed by 5 bases and J by 4 bases, leaving 14 bases between them. Germline V gives CDR1 SEHNR, CDR2 FQNEAQ (reference sequence). The CDR3 totals 15 residues. CDR3 sequence (DNA): TGTGCCAGCAGCCCCCCGGGATTAGATAATGAAAAACTGTTTTTT. Translated, it gives CASSPPGLDNEKLFF.

This clonotype was seen more than once but under ten times. The rearrangement uses TRBV12-5 and TRBJ2-2; 7 bases match TRBD1. CDR1 and CDR2 from the germline V gene are LGHNT and FRNRAP. The V and J ends lost 0 bases and 0 bases, in that order; junction bases with no gene match: 1. The CDR3 consists of 16 residues. CDR3 loop: CASGLVQGANTGELFF. CDR3 nucleotide sequence: TGTGCTAGTGGTTTGGTGCAGGGGGCGAACACCGGGGAGCTGTTTTTT.

The genes are TRBV12-5 and TRBJ2-5; no clear D gene. CDR1 is LGHNT, CDR2 FRNRAP, per germline. This CDR3 region has 17 residues. The DNA for the CDR3 is TGTGCCAGCAGCCCTAGGTGGGCAGAGTTTTTCCAAGAGACCCAGTACTTC. Translation: CASSPRWAEFFQETQYF.

The rearrangement links TRBV2 to TRBJ2-6, with 7 bases that match TRBD1. There are 18 residues in the CDR3. Germline V gene data show CDR1 as SNHLY and CDR2 as FYNNEI. V trimming: 5 bases; J trimming: 0 bases; junction bases outside the gene matches: 10. CDR3 sequence reads: CASSQGTVPYSGANVLTF. CDR3 DNA: TGTGCCAGCAGTCAGGGGACAGTTCCCTACTCTGGGGCCAACGTCCTGACTTTC. The whole variable domain, filled in from reference TRBV2 and TRBJ2-6, reads EPEVTQTPSHQVTQMGQEVILRCVPISNHLYFYWYRQILGQKVEFLVSFYNNEISEKSEIFDDQFSVERPDGSNFTLKIRSTKLEDSAMYFCASSQGTVPYSGANVLTFGAGSRLTVL.

This clonotype was recorded at least ten times. The rearrangement uses TRBV2 and TRBJ2-7; 10 nucleotides line up with TRBD2. The CDR3 extends over 16 amino acids. CDR1 SNHLY and CDR2 FYNNEI come from the germline V gene. V shed 8 bases, J shed 0 bases, and the junction held 10 bases outside the gene matches. The CDR3 sequence: CASEVQAGGYSYEQYF. In DNA form, the CDR3 reads TGTGCCAGCGAGGTTCAAGCGGGAGGGTACTCCTACGAGCAGTACTTC.

Note on this clonotype: The conserved phenylalanine or tryptophan normally closing the CDR3 is absent here, so this likely arose from a read error. The J gene is TRBJ1-2, the V gene TRBV10-3, with no clear D. This CDR3 is 12 amino acids long. Per the germline V gene, CDR1 is ENHRY and CDR2 is SYGVKD. V lost 10 bases and J 6 bases, leaving 15 bases between the germline ends. The CDR3 region is CASWEAADGYTL. The DNA for the CDR3 is TGTGCCAGCTGGGAAGCGGCTGATGGCTACACCTTA.

This clonotype was seen repeatedly, ten times or more. The gene calls are TRBV29-1 and TRBJ2-5; TRBD1 aligns across 7 bases. Germline CDR1 is SQVTM and CDR2 is ANQGSEA. The CDR3 loop spans 13 amino acids. With 3 bases clipped from V and 4 bases from J, the junction kept 5 bases outside the gene matches. This CDR3 reads CSVERQGTETQYF. In nucleotides, the CDR3 is TGCAGCGTTGAGAGACAGGGAACAGAGACCCAGTACTTC.

This clonotype has just a few counts. V is TRBV12-3 or TRBV12-4 and J is TRBJ1-4; 7 bases fit TRBD1. V trimming: 5 bases; J trimming: 3 bases; junction bases outside the gene matches: 3. The CDR3 extends over 14 amino acids. The CDR3 loop reads CASSNRGSNEKLFF. CDR3 DNA: TGTGCCAGCAGTAACAGGGGCTCTAATGAAAAACTGTTTTTT.

For the CDR3, the DNA is TGTGCCAGCAGCCCTAACTTTGCCCTGAACACTGAAGCTTTCTTT. Protein sequence: CASSPNFALNTEAFF. V is TRBV7-9 and J is TRBJ1-1; D unclear. This CDR3 is built from 15 residues. Germline V CDR1 and CDR2: SEHNR, FQNEAQ (reference sequence). V lost 5 bases and J 0 bases, leaving 13 bases between the germline ends.

In this sample, this clonotype turned up many times. CDR3 in amino acids: CASHLDRTDNEKLFF. CDR3 in DNA: TGTGCCAGCCACCTCGACAGGACAGATAATGAAAAACTGTTTTTT. The chain joins TRBV2 to TRBJ1-4, with D tentatively TRBD1 (6 bases). This CDR3 contains 15 residues. Trimming took off 8 bases at V and 4 bases at J, with 17 bases between the two ends. The germline V gene has CDR1 SNHLY and CDR2 FYNNEI.

This clonotype was picked up many times. The chain recombines TRBV7-8 with TRBJ2-5, with D possibly being TRBD1 or TRBD2 (6 bases each). V was pared by 4 bases and J by 3 bases, with 12 bases between. The CDR3 is made up of 14 amino acids. Germline V CDR1 and CDR2: SGHVS, FQNEAQ. CDR3 loop: CASSYRGTEETQYF. CDR3 sequence (DNA): TGTGCCAGCAGCTATAGGGGGACTGAAGAGACCCAGTACTTC.

V usage is TRBV25-1 and J usage is TRBJ1-4; D is ambiguous. Germline V CDR1 and CDR2: MGHDK, SYGVNS. The CDR3 extends over 14 amino acids. Deletions cut 8 bases from V and 3 bases from J, with 13 bases between. The chain's CDR3 is CASVLSQPNEKLFF. CDR3 nucleotides: TGTGCCAGCGTTCTAAGCCAGCCTAATGAAAAACTGTTTTTT.

The rearrangement links TRBV4-3 to TRBJ2-2, with D perhaps matching TRBD2 (5 bases). CDR3 length equals 15 residues. Germline CDR1 and CDR2: LGHNA and YSLEER. The V and J ends lost 1 base and 7 bases respectively, with 13 bases between them. Here the CDR3 reads CASSQVTGLGGELFF. The DNA of the CDR3 is TGCGCCAGCAGCCAAGTTACGGGATTGGGCGGGGAGCTGTTTTTT.

The chain combines TRBV29-1 with TRBJ2-2; 8 bases fit TRBD2. Germline CDR1 is SQVTM and CDR2 is ANQGSEA. Germline trimming cut 3 bases from V and 5 bases from J; bases unmatched to any gene: 11. The CDR3 runs 16 residues. The DNA for the CDR3 is TGCAGCGTTGAGGCGAGCGGGAGCACGGGTACCGGGGAGCTGTTTTTT. This codes for CSVEASGSTGTGELFF.

On this clonotype: A junction end diverges from the germline sequence, so it may reflect a read error. The chain combines TRBV7-3 with TRBJ2-2; 9 nucleotides match TRBD2. The CDR3 loop spans 19 amino acids. Germline CDR1 and CDR2: SGHTA and FQGTGA. As DNA, the CDR3 is TGCGCCAGCAGCCAAGATCTATTTGGACTAGCGAGGAACACCGGGGAGCTGTTTTTT. Translated: CASSQDLFGLARNTGELFF.

The chain couples TRBV25-1 to TRBJ2-7, with a weak D call TRBD2 (6 bases). This CDR3 has 15 residues. CDR1 and CDR2 from the germline V gene are MGHDK and SYGVNS. Trimming took off 3 bases at V and 7 bases at J, with 19 bases between the two ends. The CDR3, as DNA: TGTGCCAGCAGTGATGTAGCGGACTCCTACAATGAGCAGTACTTC. This sequence encodes CASSDVADSYNEQYF.

The rearrangement joins TRBV5-1 to TRBJ2-7, with 12 bases that match TRBD2. Losses at the gene ends were 0 bases for V and 1 base for J; bases not matched to a gene: 5. CDR3 length equals 17 residues. CDR1 is SGHRS and CDR2 is YFSETQ in the germline V gene. This CDR3 reads CASSLGTSGIGSYEQYF. The CDR3 DNA sequence: TGCGCCAGCAGCTTGGGGACTAGCGGGATAGGGTCCTACGAGCAGTACTTC.

V gene TRBV10-3 combines with J gene TRBJ1-1; a weak D match, TRBD1 (5 bases). V shed 8 bases and J shed 0 bases, with 13 bases lying between them. Germline CDR1 and CDR2: ENHRY and SYGVKD. The CDR3 covers 14 residues. DNA for the CDR3: TGTGCCATCGGGACTCCGGATATGAACACTGAAGCTTTCTTT. Translation: CAIGTPDMNTEAFF.

This clonotype was detected a few times. The CDR3 loop is CASSQIGRSYEQYF. For the CDR3, the DNA is TGCGCCAGCAGCCAAATAGGGCGAAGCTACGAGCAGTACTTC. The chain carries TRBV4-1 and TRBJ2-7; no clear D gene. Germline V lookup: CDR1 MGHRA, CDR2 YSYEKL. The length of the CDR3 is 14 residues. Trimming shortened V by 2 bases and J by 3 bases, and 11 bases separated the two germline ends.

The gene calls are TRBV10-3 and TRBJ2-6, with a tentative D call TRBD1 (6 bases). Germline CDR1 and CDR2: ENHRY and SYGVKD. V was trimmed by 10 bases and J by 2 bases, leaving 18 bases between them. CDR3 length equals 16 residues. CDR3 protein: CATNGEGQAGANVLTF. Here the CDR3 DNA reads TGTGCCACCAACGGAGAGGGACAAGCTGGGGCCAACGTCCTGACTTTC.

This clonotype was counted many times. The chain recombines TRBV19 with TRBJ2-6; TRBD1 matches at 10 bases. CDR1 is LNHDA, CDR2 SQIVND, per germline (reference sequence). The junction had 9 bases not matched to a gene; V was cut back by 6 bases and J by 4 bases. This CDR3 spans 17 amino acids. The CDR3 loop reads CASSPGQGVEGANVLTF. CDR3 bases: TGTGCCAGTAGCCCTGGACAGGGGGTGGAAGGGGCCAACGTCCTGACTTTC.

This chain uses TRBV2 with TRBJ2-2; no clear D gene. Trimming stripped 5 bases from V and 5 bases from J, with 12 bases between. Germline V gene data show CDR1 as SNHLY and CDR2 as FYNNEI. CDR3 length: 14 amino acids. CDR3 sequence: CASSSRRFTGELFF. The CDR3 region has the DNA TGTGCCAGCAGTTCTCGGCGGTTTACCGGGGAGCTGTTTTTT. The complete variable domain, with remaining parts taken from reference TRBV2 and TRBJ2-2, reads EPEVTQTPSHQVTQMGQEVILRCVPISNHLYFYWYRQILGQKVEFLVSFYNNEISEKSEIFDDQFSVERPDGSNFTLKIRSTKLEDSAMYFCASSSRRFTGELFFGEGSRLTVL.

Concerning this clonotype itself: A much larger clone differs by one base, so this may be a read error. The conserved phenylalanine or tryptophan is not found at the CDR3 terminus, so this likely reflects a read error. The chain is built from TRBV7-9 and TRBJ1-1; D is unresolved. The CDR3 loop spans 18 amino acids. V lost 2 bases and J 0 bases, leaving 19 bases between the germline ends. CDR1 SEHNR and CDR2 FQNEAQ come from the germline V gene (reference sequence). CDR3 bases: TGTGCCAGCAGCTTAAATGAAGGGTCATACAATATGAACACTGAAGCTTTCCTT. Protein: CASSLNEGSYNMNTEAFL.

The J gene is TRBJ2-2, the V gene TRBV6-5; D unresolved. This CDR3 has 13 amino acids. The germline CDR1 and CDR2 sequences are MNHEY and SVGAGI. Trimming shortened V by 3 bases and J by 8 bases, and 10 bases separated the two germline ends. The DNA for the CDR3 is TGTGCCAGCAGTTATAGGGAACCTGGGGAGCTGTTTTTT. This codes for CASSYREPGELFF.

This clonotype was observed a handful of times. The chain employs TRBV13 and TRBJ2-5, with D perhaps given as TRBD1 or TRBD2 (6 bases each). The CDR3 contains 15 residues. V lost 4 bases and J 4 bases, leaving 16 bases between the germline ends. Looked up from germline, CDR1 is PRHDT and CDR2 is FYEKMQ (reference sequence). CDR3 bases: TGTGCCAGCAGCTCGGGGGCCAGGGGCTCAGAGACCCAGTACTTC. It translates to CASSSGARGSETQYF.

This clonotype has a count of ten or more. The chain is built from TRBV7-9 and TRBJ2-5; D remains unclear. The germline V and J ends were trimmed by 1 base and 5 bases, with 14 bases remaining between them. Looked up from germline, CDR1 is SEHNR and CDR2 is FQNEAQ (reference sequence). CDR3 size: 15 residues. The CDR3 here is CASSLGPTVVETQYF. In DNA form, the CDR3 reads TGTGCCAGCAGCTTAGGCCCTACCGTGGTTGAGACCCAGTACTTC.

The chain joins TRBV7-2 to TRBJ2-2; 9 bases match TRBD1. The V and J ends lost 7 bases and 7 bases, in that order; junction bases with no gene match: 7. This CDR3 is 14 amino acids long. Germline lookup yields CDR1 SGHTA and CDR2 FQGNSA. The CDR3 spells CASKPGQGLGELFF. CDR3 nucleotides: TGTGCCAGCAAACCGGGACAGGGTCTCGGGGAGCTGTTTTTT.

CDR3 sequence reads: CASSLGGSEDTQYF. The CDR3 DNA reads as TGTGCCAGCAGCTTAGGAGGATCGGAGGATACGCAGTATTTT. The chain combines TRBV7-2 with TRBJ2-3; D not certain. The CDR3 runs to 14 residues. Trimming stripped 1 base from V and 6 bases from J, with 11 bases between. CDR1 is SGHTA and CDR2 is FQGNSA in the germline V gene.

This chain connects TRBV2 to TRBJ1-3; D is unclear. V was cut by 11 bases and J by 8 bases, with 22 bases left in between. Germline-derived CDR1 and CDR2 are SNHLY and FYNNEI. The CDR3 covers 14 residues. The CDR3 DNA follows: TGTGCCTGGAGTGATACTGGACCCGACCACACCATATATTTT. It codes for CAWSDTGPDHTIYF.

The chain employs TRBV20-1 and TRBJ1-1; D is unresolved. V was shortened by 8 bases and J by 1 base, with 11 bases between the two germline ends. Germline V gene data show CDR1 as DFQATT and CDR2 as SNEGSKA (reference sequence). CDR3 length: 12 residues. Here the CDR3 reads CSLPGTNTEAFF. Written as DNA, the CDR3 is TGCAGTTTGCCGGGCACGAACACTGAAGCTTTCTTT.